These T cell receptor beta chains were read from a single sample in a study of blood T cell repertoires in COVID-19. The data were produced by immunoSEQ multiplex PCR, yet TCRdb's version contains in-frame clones alone and is incomplete. This sample yields approximately 100,000 clones, of which roughly 82% are seen a single time; about 12% belongs to the top ten. Sample: peripheral blood. Receptors were obtained from a human donor in a cohort sampled during active COVID-19. The CDR3 runs from the conserved cysteine through the conserved F or W. The D gene is left open where the match is weak. Part of the rows lack a size; the others show once, few, many or a class for expanded clones.

J gene	clone size	D gene	V gene	CDR3 protein	CDR3 DNA
TRBJ1-5	few	TRBD1	TRBV19	CASSTTGGGGQPQHF	TGTGCCAGTAGTACGACAGGGGGCGGGGGTCAGCCCCAGCATTTT
TRBJ2-1	.	TRBD1	TRBV2	CASSEAGDRGPVYSNEQFF	TGTGCCAGCAGTGAAGCGGGGGACAGGGGTCCCGTGTATAGCAATGAGCAGTTCTTC
TRBJ1-2	.	TRBD1	TRBV29-1	CSAQGGDYGYTF	TGCAGCGCCCAGGGGGGTGACTATGGCTACACCTTC
TRBJ1-2	.	.	TRBV30	CASLQANYGYTF	TGTGCCTCCTTACAGGCTAACTATGGCTACACCTTC
TRBJ1-6	.	.	TRBV6-4	CASSPHPGGGVNSPLHF	TGTGCCAGCAGTCCCCACCCCGGCGGCGGGGTCAATTCACCCCTCCACTTT
TRBJ1-2	.	TRBD1	TRBV30	CAWSYRDRVIGYTF	TGTGCCTGGAGTTATCGGGACAGGGTAATTGGCTACACCTTC
TRBJ2-5	.	TRBD2	TRBV5-1	CASSWGGTPAIETQYF	TGCGCCAGCAGCTGGGGGGGGACTCCCGCAATAGAGACCCAGTACTTC
TRBJ1-1	.	.	TRBV6-5	CASSYTDNANTEAFF	TGTGCCAGCAGTTACACGGACAACGCCAACACTGAAGCTTTCTTT
TRBJ1-2	once	TRBD1	TRBV9	CASTSGGGAYGYTF	TGTGCCAGCACCTCTGGAGGGGGCGCCTATGGCTACACCTTC
TRBJ1-2	.	.	TRBV10-2	CASSEREGSYGYTF	TGCGCCAGCAGTGAGCGGGAGGGGTCCTATGGCTACACCTTC
TRBJ2-5	.	.	TRBV10-3	CAISALTAQETQYF	TGTGCCATCAGTGCCCTGACAGCGCAAGAGACCCAGTACTTC
TRBJ2-1	once	TRBD1	TRBV27	CASRVLRDRGYPYNEQFF	TGTGCCAGCAGGGTCCTCCGGGACAGGGGATACCCCTACAATGAGCAGTTCTTC
TRBJ2-7	.	.	TRBV10-3	CAISEGGNSYEQYF	TGTGCCATCAGTGAGGGAGGGAACTCCTACGAGCAGTACTTC
TRBJ2-3	.	.	TRBV4-3	CASSQAGGSTDTQYF	TGCGCCAGCAGCCAGGCCGGGGGTAGCACAGATACGCAGTATTTT